This T cell receptor (beta chain) was documented in a study of OX40 agonist ivuxolimab in advanced cancers. For the study at large: It was permissible to have had prior anti-PD-1, anti-PD-L1 or anti-CTLA-4 therapy, and about 40% had some. Study-wide findings and caveats: Expanded clones tended on average to be more numerous among CD8+ T cells than CD4+. Partial responders treated at 0.1-3.0 mg/kg exhibited clonal expansion among the lowest measured.

Libraries were prepared by immunoSEQ multiplex PCR; TCRdb keeps only in-frame clonotypes and omits some of them. The sample lists 55,000 to 75,000 clones, roughly 90% occurring once. The germline V gene encodes CDR1 SNHLY and CDR2 FYNNEI. The CDR3 runs to 15 residues. J gave up 0 bases and V 8 bases, and 8 bases lay outside the gene matches. To note about this clone: Its matching antigen is unknown.

The chain employs TRBV2 and TRBJ2-5, with 8 bases lining up with TRBD2. Sequenced material: CD4+ or CD8+ T cells sorted from blood, taken in a trial of the OX40 agonist ivuxolimab. The origin of this receptor is an adult with an advanced solid tumor such as melanoma, head and neck, liver or kidney cancer. In DNA form, the CDR3 reads TGTGCCAGCGCAGACGGGGGGGCAAACCAAGAGACCCAGTACTTC. This sequence encodes CASADGGANQETQYF.